These 30 T cell receptor beta chains were all obtained from the same sample, sequenced in a study of human T cells and chemical hapten exposure. TCRdb fed the RACE reads into MiXCR, producing one record per CDR3 protein. The sample carries some 39,000 distinct CDR3 sequences, less than 9% recorded once. Time point described: pre-sensitization, week 0. Treatment specified: therapeutic diphenylcyclopropenone sensitization with weekly scalp DPC. The material was whole blood, obtained in connection with sensitization to the hapten diphenylcyclopropenone (DPC). The receptors stem from a woman in her forties or fifties with alopecia areata. Some clones in this sample may be carry-over from other donors' samples.

The table lists this clonotype with a few counts. The J gene is TRBJ2-7, the V gene TRBV29-1, with D unclear. The CDR3 has 14 residues. Germline values: CDR1 SQVTM, CDR2 ANQGSEA. The germline V and J ends were trimmed by 4 bases and 0 bases, with 13 bases remaining between them. This CDR3 is CSVVRSASSYEQYF. The CDR3 region has the DNA TGCAGCGTTGTGAGGAGCGCCAGCTCCTACGAGCAGTACTTC.

This clonotype appeared a few times. This rearrangement joins TRBV29-1 to TRBJ2-1; tentatively, D is TRBD2 (5 bases). The CDR3 is made up of 12 amino acids. The germline V gene has CDR1 SQVTM and CDR2 ANQGSEA. V lost 3 bases and J lost 9, with 12 bases in between. The CDR3 protein is CSVERATTEQFF. CDR3 coding DNA: TGCAGCGTTGAGAGGGCGACCACTGAGCAGTTCTTC.

This clonotype was observed many times. This chain links TRBV7-2 with TRBJ1-6; D is undetermined. CDR1 is SGHTA and CDR2 is FQGNSA in the germline V gene. V dropped 1 base and J dropped 10 bases, with 11 bases sitting between them. This CDR3 spans 14 amino acids. CDR3 sequence reads: CASSLEGVYSPLHF. For the CDR3, the DNA is TGTGCCAGCAGCTTAGAAGGAGTCTACTCACCCCTCCACTTT.

V and J are TRBV7-9 and TRBJ1-1; D is uncertain. This CDR3 is 12 amino acids long. Trimming pared 5 bases from V and 8 bases from J, leaving 12 bases between. Germline loops: CDR1 SEHNR, CDR2 FQNEAQ (reference sequence). The chain's CDR3 is CASSLIAREAFF. In nucleotides, the CDR3 is TGTGCCAGCAGCCTGATCGCAAGGGAAGCTTTCTTT.

The chain combines TRBV3-1 with TRBJ2-3; D remains unclear. CDR1 and CDR2 (germline): LGHDT, YNNKEL (reference sequence). Trimming removed 0 bases at V and 8 bases at J, with 12 bases between. The CDR3 has 14 amino acids. In DNA, the CDR3 is TGTGCCAGCAGCCAAGAGAGGACCTCCGGTACGCAGTATTTT. Translated, it gives CASSQERTSGTQYF.

This clonotype has just a few counts. The genes are TRBV5-3 and TRBJ2-5, with unresolved D. TRBV5-3 counts as an open reading frame of uncertain function. This CDR3 comprises 14 residues. Trimming pared 0 bases from V and 7 bases from J, leaving 13 bases between. Here the CDR3 reads CARSLERKPSTQYF. CDR3 DNA: TGTGCCAGAAGCTTGGAAAGGAAACCTTCGACCCAGTACTTC.

V gene TRBV9 combines with J gene TRBJ2-1; D is unclear. The CDR3 runs 11 residues. Germline values: CDR1 SGDLS, CDR2 YYNGEE. Trimming took off 3 bases at V and 8 bases at J, with 6 bases between the two ends. CDR3 nucleotide sequence: TGTGCCAGCAGCGGGAGTGATGAGCAGTTCTTC. This sequence encodes CASSGSDEQFF.

The V gene is TRBV7-6, the J gene TRBJ2-5, with 9 bases fitting TRBD1. This CDR3 is built from 16 residues. J gave up 1 base and V 5 bases, and 8 bases lay outside the gene matches. Germline CDR1 is SGHVS and CDR2 is FNYEAQ. The CDR3 spells CASSPGTGSIQETQYF. CDR3 nucleotides: TGTGCCAGCAGCCCGGGGACAGGGAGTATCCAAGAGACCCAGTACTTC.

In this sample, this clonotype turned up many times. This rearrangement joins TRBV6-4 to TRBJ2-1; 13 nucleotides align to TRBD2. The CDR3 has 15 amino acids. V dropped 6 bases and J dropped 7; count of bases not matched to a gene: 6. Germline V gives CDR1 MRHNA, CDR2 SNTAGT. This CDR3 is CASSPGTSGTNEQFF. The CDR3 DNA is TGTGCCAGCAGCCCCGGGACTAGCGGGACGAATGAGCAGTTCTTC.

This clonotype was observed many times. The chain joins TRBV10-3 to TRBJ2-3; the D gene is possibly TRBD2 (5 bases). Trimming cost V 10 bases and J 1 base, with 15 bases left between them. Germline V CDR1 and CDR2: ENHRY, SYGVKD. CDR3 length: 14 residues. The CDR3, as DNA: TGTGCCACCAACGGGGAGTTGGGCACAGATACGCAGTATTTT. Protein: CATNGELGTDTQYF.

The chain links TRBV3-1 to TRBJ2-7; possibly TRBD2 for D (6 bases). This CDR3 has 14 amino acids. Trimming cost V 2 bases and J 6 bases, with 14 bases left between them. Germline V gives CDR1 LGHDT, CDR2 YNNKEL (reference sequence). The CDR3 DNA follows: TGTGCCAGCAGCCAAAGTCTCTTGGGAGGCGAGCAGTACTTC. Translated: CASSQSLLGGEQYF.

This clonotype was seen at least ten times. Written as DNA, the CDR3 is TGCAGTGCCACCCAGGGGCGCGAGCAGTACTTC. Translating it yields CSATQGREQYF. The chain couples TRBV20-1 to TRBJ2-7; D may be TRBD1 (6 bases). CDR3 size: 11 residues. V gave up 6 bases and J gave up 6 bases, with 12 bases separating them. The germline V gene has CDR1 DFQATT and CDR2 SNEGSKA (reference sequence).

The genes are TRBV18 and TRBJ1-1; tentative D call: TRBD1 (5 bases). There are 14 residues in the CDR3. The germline V and J ends were trimmed by 0 bases and 5 bases, with 10 bases remaining between them. The germline V gene encodes CDR1 KGHSH and CDR2 LQKENI. The CDR3 here is CASSPPSAGTEAFF. In nucleotides, the CDR3 is TGTGCCAGCTCACCACCGTCGGCAGGGACTGAAGCTTTCTTT.

This clonotype was observed at least ten times. The chain carries TRBV27 and TRBJ2-2; a possible D gene is TRBD2 (6 bases). This CDR3 has 17 residues. Trimming removed 6 bases at V and 6 bases at J, with 23 bases between. Germline V gene sequence: CDR1 MNHEY, CDR2 SMNVEV (reference sequence). CDR3 region: CASRDIAVPGEAGELFF. CDR3 in DNA: TGTGCCAGCAGAGATATAGCGGTCCCGGGGGAGGCCGGGGAGCTGTTTTTT.

This clonotype was counted ten times or more. The chain links TRBV4-2 to TRBJ2-5; D call uncertain. Trimming stripped 0 bases from V and 3 bases from J, with 5 bases between. The CDR3 sequence is 13 residues long. Germline lookup yields CDR1 LGHNA and CDR2 YNFKEQ. The CDR3: CASSQDPEETQYF. CDR3 nucleotides: TGTGCCAGCAGCCAAGATCCAGAAGAGACCCAGTACTTC.

This chain joins TRBV10-3 and TRBJ2-7; tentative D call: TRBD1 (6 bases). The germline V gene encodes CDR1 ENHRY and CDR2 SYGVKD. The CDR3 has 13 amino acids. Here the CDR3 DNA reads TGTGGGCATCGTGGGGACAACTCCTACGAGCAGTACTTC. This codes for CGHRGDNSYEQYF.

This clonotype showed up just a few times. This chain joins TRBV24-1 and TRBJ1-2; D unresolved. Germline V lookup: CDR1 KGHDR, CDR2 SFDVKD. CDR3 size: 14 residues. Trimming shortened V by 4 bases and J by 7 bases, and 15 bases separated the two germline ends. The CDR3 DNA is TGTGCCACCAGTGACAGAGTAAAGGGAAGTGGCTACACCTTC. This gives the protein CATSDRVKGSGYTF.

This clonotype was counted ten times or more. This rearrangement joins TRBV5-1 to TRBJ1-5, with D hard to call. Looked up from germline, CDR1 is SGHRS and CDR2 is YFSETQ. Trimming pared 0 bases from V and 4 bases from J, leaving 5 bases between. The CDR3 sequence is 13 residues long. The CDR3 protein is CASSLEWNQPQHF. CDR3 nucleotide sequence: TGCGCCAGCAGCTTGGAATGGAATCAGCCCCAGCATTTT. Combining the CDR3 with reference TRBV5-1 and TRBJ1-5 gives the whole variable domain KAGVTQTPRYLIKTRGQQVTLSCSPISGHRSVSWYQQTPGQGLQFLFEYFSETQRNKGNFPGRFSGRQFSNSRSEMNVSTLELGDSALYLCASSLEWNQPQHFGDGTRLSIL.

This chain uses TRBV3-1 with TRBJ2-7, with TRBD2 matching over 11 bases. CDR1 is LGHDT, CDR2 YNNKEL, per germline (reference sequence). The CDR3 is made up of 14 amino acids. The junction had 4 bases not matched to a gene; V was cut back by 4 bases and J by 5 bases. CDR3 in DNA: TGTGCCAGCAGCCTAGCGGGAGGGGGCCACGAGCAGTACTTC. Protein: CASSLAGGGHEQYF.

This clonotype was seen ten or more times. The chain links TRBV18 to TRBJ2-5; 7 nucleotides agree with TRBD2. Unmatched junction bases numbered 2, after V lost 1 base and J lost 3 bases. Germline CDR1 is KGHSH and CDR2 is LQKENI. This CDR3 has 14 residues. CDR3 sequence reads: CASSPLLAEETQYF. CDR3 nucleotide sequence: TGTGCCAGCTCACCACTGCTAGCGGAAGAGACCCAGTACTTC.

This clonotype was counted ten times or more. The V and J genes are TRBV25-1 and TRBJ2-3; 7 bases are shared with TRBD2. The CDR3 length is 14 residues. V was pared by 4 bases and J by 1 base, with 2 bases of the junction left unmatched. Germline V lookup: CDR1 MGHDK, CDR2 SYGVNS. CDR3 in DNA: TGTGCCAGCAGTGGCACTAGCGGCACAGATACGCAGTATTTT. Translating gives CASSGTSGTDTQYF.

The chain combines TRBV11-2 with TRBJ1-4; no definite D call. The CDR3 loop spans 15 amino acids. CDR1 SGHAT and CDR2 FQNNGV come from the germline V gene. Trimming cost V 0 bases and J 0 bases, with 5 bases left between them. The CDR3 reads CASSLEGTTNEKLFF. DNA of the CDR3: TGTGCCAGCAGCTTAGAAGGCACAACTAATGAAAAACTGTTTTTT.

This clonotype was detected only a few times. The rearrangement uses TRBV7-6 and TRBJ2-3; 9 positions agree with TRBD2. Trimming at V came to 1 base and at J to 5 bases, leaving 10 bases not matched to a gene. CDR3 size: 17 residues. Germline values: CDR1 SGHVS, CDR2 FNYEAQ. The CDR3, as DNA: TGTGCCAGCAGCTTAGGCGCGGGAGGGCAGAGAATAGATACGCAGTATTTT. Translating it yields CASSLGAGGQRIDTQYF.

The CDR3 spells CASSPEQPYEQYF. The CDR3 nucleotides read TGCGCCAGCAGCCCGGAACAGCCCTACGAGCAGTACTTC. The V call is TRBV5-1, the J call TRBJ2-7, with no clear D. V lost 4 bases, J lost 2 bases, and 10 bases lay in between. Germline values: CDR1 SGHRS, CDR2 YFSETQ. The CDR3 has 13 amino acids.

This clonotype occurred many times. The J gene is TRBJ2-3, the V gene TRBV28, with 7 nucleotides matching TRBD2. Germline CDR1 and CDR2: MDHEN and SYDVKM. V lost 3 bases and J lost 1; bases outside the gene matches: 4. CDR3 size: 15 residues. CDR3 residues: CASSFAGRGTDTQYF. Written as DNA, the CDR3 is TGTGCCAGCAGTTTCGCAGGGAGGGGCACAGATACGCAGTATTTT.

This clonotype was detected many times. This rearrangement joins TRBV20-1 to TRBJ2-3; D not resolved. Trimming removed 1 base from V and 10 bases from J, with 15 bases in between. This CDR3 is built from 13 residues. Germline CDR1 is DFQATT and CDR2 is SNEGSKA (reference sequence). CDR3 sequence (DNA): TGCAGTGCTAGAGGCGCCAGCTTAGAAGCGCAGTATTTT. Translating gives CSARGASLEAQYF.

At least ten counts were recorded for this clonotype. The rearrangement uses TRBV18 and TRBJ2-5; D is ambiguous. Trimming cost V 0 bases and J 2 bases, with 7 bases left between them. Per the germline V gene, CDR1 is KGHSH and CDR2 is LQKENI. The CDR3 length is 14 residues. The CDR3 loop is CASSPPNQQETQYF. The CDR3, as DNA: TGTGCCAGCTCACCACCGAACCAACAAGAGACCCAGTACTTC.

Many counts were recorded for this clonotype. The V gene is TRBV7-2, the J gene TRBJ1-1; D call uncertain. Germline V CDR1 and CDR2: SGHTA, FQGNSA. The CDR3 is 13 residues long. V lost 4 bases and J lost 5, with 11 bases in between. The CDR3: CASSSRGNTEAFF. DNA for the CDR3: TGTGCCAGCAGCTCCCGGGGAAATACTGAAGCTTTCTTT. Together with reference TRBV7-2 and TRBJ1-1, the CDR3 gives the full variable domain: GAGVSQSPSNKVTEKGKDVELRCDPISGHTALYWYRQSLGQGLEFLIYFQGNSAPDKSGLPSDRFSAERTGGSVSTLTIQRTQQEDSAVYLCASSSRGNTEAFFGQGTRLTVV.

The chain has TRBV19 and TRBJ2-5, with TRBD2 matching over 7 bases. This CDR3 has 17 amino acids. From germline, CDR1 is LNHDA and CDR2 SQIVND (reference sequence). The V gene end was trimmed by 5 bases and the J gene end by 1 base; junction bases not matched to a gene: 13. The CDR3 loop reads CASSAGTMAPVQETQYF. The CDR3 nucleotides read TGTGCCAGTAGTGCCGGGACTATGGCCCCCGTCCAAGAGACCCAGTACTTC.

This chain connects TRBV5-1 to TRBJ2-3, with TRBD2 matching over 14 bases. The CDR3 length is 16 residues. CDR1 is SGHRS and CDR2 is YFSETQ in the germline V gene. Germline trimming cut 3 bases from V and 4 bases from J; bases unmatched to any gene: 4. The CDR3 sequence is CASSSGLAGGSDTQYF. Here the CDR3 DNA reads TGCGCCAGCAGCTCCGGACTAGCGGGAGGATCAGATACGCAGTATTTT.